This TCR beta chain was profiled in a study of beta chain features in type 1 diabetes. Reverse transcribing all isolated RNA meant expressed TCRB transcripts were sequenced. About 3.6 million reads on average were seen across naive, central memory and regulatory T cell samples. Measured with immunoSEQ multiplex PCR; TCRdb has only the in-frame clones, and not every one. The sample carries around 240,000 clones, over 8.5% recorded once. Sorting with CD45RO/CCR7/CD25/CD127/CD95/CD27 yielded naive, central memory, regulatory and stem-like memory CD4+ cells. The ends lost 7 bases at V and 7 bases at J; junction bases unmatched: 15. The CDR3 extends over 14 amino acids. From germline, CDR1 is SQVTM and CDR2 ANQGSEA.

J is TRBJ1-2 and V is TRBV29-1; 7 bases are a match to TRBD1. The receptor's source is a young woman in good health. The sequencing input was naive CD4+ T cells from blood. The CDR3 nucleotides read TGCAGCGGGAGACAGGGACCGGGACTAGGTGGCTACACCTTC. This translates into CSGRQGPGLGGYTF.